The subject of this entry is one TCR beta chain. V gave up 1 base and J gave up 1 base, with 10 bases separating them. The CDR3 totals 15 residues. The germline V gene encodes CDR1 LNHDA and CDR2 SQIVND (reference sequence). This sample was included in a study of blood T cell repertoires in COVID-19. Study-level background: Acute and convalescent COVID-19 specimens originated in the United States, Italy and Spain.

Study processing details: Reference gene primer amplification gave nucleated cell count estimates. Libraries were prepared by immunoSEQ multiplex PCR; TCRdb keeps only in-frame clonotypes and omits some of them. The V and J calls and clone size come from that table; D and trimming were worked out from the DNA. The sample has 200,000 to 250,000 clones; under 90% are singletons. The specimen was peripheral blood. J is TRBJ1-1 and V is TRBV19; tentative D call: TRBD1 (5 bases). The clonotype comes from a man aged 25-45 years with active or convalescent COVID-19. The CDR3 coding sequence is TGTGCCAGTAGTATAGTTGGGGGGGGGAACACTGAAGCTTTCTTT. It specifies CASSIVGGGNTEAFF. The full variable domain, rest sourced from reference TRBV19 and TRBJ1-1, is DGGITQSPKYLFRKEGQNVTLSCEQNLNHDAMYWYRQDPGQGLRLIYYSQIVNDFQKGDIAEGYSVSREKKESFPLTVTSAQKNPTAFYLCASSIVGGGNTEAFFGQGTRLTVV.